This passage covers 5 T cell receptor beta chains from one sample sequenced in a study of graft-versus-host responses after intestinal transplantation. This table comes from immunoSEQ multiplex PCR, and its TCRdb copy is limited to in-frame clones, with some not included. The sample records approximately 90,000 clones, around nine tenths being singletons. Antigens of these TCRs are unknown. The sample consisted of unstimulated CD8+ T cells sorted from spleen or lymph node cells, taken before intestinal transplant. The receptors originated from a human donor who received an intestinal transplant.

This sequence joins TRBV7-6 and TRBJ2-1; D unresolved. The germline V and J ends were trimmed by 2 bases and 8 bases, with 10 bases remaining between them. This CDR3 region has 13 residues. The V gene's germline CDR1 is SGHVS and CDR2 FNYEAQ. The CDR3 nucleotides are TGTGCCAGCAGCTTACAGGTTGGTTATGAGCAGTTCTTC. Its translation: CASSLQVGYEQFF.

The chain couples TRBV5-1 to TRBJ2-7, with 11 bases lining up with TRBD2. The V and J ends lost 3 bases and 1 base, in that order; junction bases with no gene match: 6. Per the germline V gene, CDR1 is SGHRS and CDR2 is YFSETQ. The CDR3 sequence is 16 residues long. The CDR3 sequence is CASSSGTSGPSYEQYF. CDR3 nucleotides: TGCGCCAGCAGCTCCGGGACTAGCGGACCGTCCTACGAGCAGTACTTC. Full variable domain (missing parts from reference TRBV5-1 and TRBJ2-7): KAGVTQTPRYLIKTRGQQVTLSCSPISGHRSVSWYQQTPGQGLQFLFEYFSETQRNKGNFPGRFSGRQFSNSRSEMNVSTLELGDSALYLCASSSGTSGPSYEQYFGPGTRLTVT.

The CDR3, as DNA: TGTGCCAGCAGTCCCACCCCATACGAGCAGTACTTC. Encoded protein: CASSPTPYEQYF. V and J are TRBV7-6 and TRBJ2-7; D is unclear. V lost 6 bases, J lost 4 bases, and 10 bases lay in between. CDR3 length: 12 residues. The germline V gene encodes CDR1 SGHVS and CDR2 FNYEAQ.

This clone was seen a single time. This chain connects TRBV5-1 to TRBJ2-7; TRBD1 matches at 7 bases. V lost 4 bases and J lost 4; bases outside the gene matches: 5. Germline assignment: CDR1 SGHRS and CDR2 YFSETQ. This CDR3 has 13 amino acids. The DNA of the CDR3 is TGCGCCAGCAGCCCGGGACAGAAGTACGAGCAGTACTTC. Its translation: CASSPGQKYEQYF. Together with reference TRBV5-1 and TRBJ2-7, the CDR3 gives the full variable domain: KAGVTQTPRYLIKTRGQQVTLSCSPISGHRSVSWYQQTPGQGLQFLFEYFSETQRNKGNFPGRFSGRQFSNSRSEMNVSTLELGDSALYLCASSPGQKYEQYFGPGTRLTVT.

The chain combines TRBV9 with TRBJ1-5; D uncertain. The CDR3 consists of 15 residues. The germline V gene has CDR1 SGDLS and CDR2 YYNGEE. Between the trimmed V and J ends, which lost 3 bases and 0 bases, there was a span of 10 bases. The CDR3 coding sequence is TGTGCCAGCAGCGCCGATGGTAATAGCAATCAGCCCCAGCATTTT. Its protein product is CASSADGNSNQPQHF. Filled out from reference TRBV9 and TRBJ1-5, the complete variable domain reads DSGVTQTPKHLITATGQRVTLRCSPRSGDLSVYWYQQSLDQGLQFLIQYYNGEERAKGNILERFSAQQFPDLHSELNLSSLELGDSALYFCASSADGNSNQPQHFGDGTRLSIL.